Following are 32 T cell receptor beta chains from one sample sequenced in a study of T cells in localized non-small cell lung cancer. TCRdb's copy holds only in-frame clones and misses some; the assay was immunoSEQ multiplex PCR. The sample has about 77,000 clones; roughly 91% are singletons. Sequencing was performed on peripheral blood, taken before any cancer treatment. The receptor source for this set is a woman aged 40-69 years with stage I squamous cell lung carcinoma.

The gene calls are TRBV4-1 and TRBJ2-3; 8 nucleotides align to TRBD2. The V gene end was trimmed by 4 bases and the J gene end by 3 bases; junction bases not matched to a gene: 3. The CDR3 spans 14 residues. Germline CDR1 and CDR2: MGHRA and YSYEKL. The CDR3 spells CASSRGLATDTQYF. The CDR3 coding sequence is TGCGCCAGCAGCCGAGGACTAGCTACAGATACGCAGTATTTT.

CDR3 nucleotides: TGTGCCAGCAGCCAAGTTACGACAGGGGGCAGGGGCTACACCTTC. It encodes CASSQVTTGGRGYTF. The gene calls are TRBV4-2 and TRBJ1-2, with 10 nucleotides matching TRBD1. This CDR3 has 15 amino acids. The germline V gene has CDR1 LGHNA and CDR2 YNFKEQ. The V and J ends lost 1 base and 8 bases, in that order; junction bases with no gene match: 7.

This CDR3 reads CASSQAKFRSSYEQYF. The CDR3 DNA reads as TGTGCCAGCAGCCAGGCAAAGTTCCGGAGCTCCTACGAGCAGTACTTC. The chain employs TRBV7-9 and TRBJ2-7; the D is unclear. Germline V gene sequence: CDR1 SEHNR, CDR2 FQNEAQ (reference sequence). This CDR3 is 16 amino acids long. The V gene lost 5 bases and the J gene lost 0 bases, with 17 bases spanning the gap. Full variable domain (rest looked up from reference TRBV7-9 and TRBJ2-7): DTGVSQNPRHKITKRGQNVTFRCDPISEHNRLYWYRQTLGQGPEFLTYFQNEAQLEKSRLLSDRFSAERPKGSFSTLEIQRTEQGDSAMYLCASSQAKFRSSYEQYFGPGTRLTVT.

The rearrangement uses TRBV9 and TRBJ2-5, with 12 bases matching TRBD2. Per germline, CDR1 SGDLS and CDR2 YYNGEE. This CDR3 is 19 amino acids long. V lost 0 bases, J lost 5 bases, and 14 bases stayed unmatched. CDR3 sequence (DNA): TGTGCCAGCAGCGTAGACCCAGCGACACTAGCGGGGGGTTGGGAGACCCAGTACTTC. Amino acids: CASSVDPATLAGGWETQYF.

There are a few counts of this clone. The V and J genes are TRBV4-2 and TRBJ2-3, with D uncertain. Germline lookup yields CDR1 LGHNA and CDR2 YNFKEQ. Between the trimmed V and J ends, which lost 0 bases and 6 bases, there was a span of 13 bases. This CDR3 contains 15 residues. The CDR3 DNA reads TGTGCCAGCAGCCAAGAGGATGGTGAGGCGGATACGCAGTATTTT. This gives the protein CASSQEDGEADTQYF.

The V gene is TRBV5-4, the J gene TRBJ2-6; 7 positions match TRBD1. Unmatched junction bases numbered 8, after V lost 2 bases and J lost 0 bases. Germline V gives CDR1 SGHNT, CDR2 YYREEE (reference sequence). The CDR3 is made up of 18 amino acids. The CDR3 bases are TGTGCCAGCAGCTTCAGCCGGGACAGCGGCTCTGGGGCCAACGTCCTGACTTTC. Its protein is CASSFSRDSGSGANVLTF.

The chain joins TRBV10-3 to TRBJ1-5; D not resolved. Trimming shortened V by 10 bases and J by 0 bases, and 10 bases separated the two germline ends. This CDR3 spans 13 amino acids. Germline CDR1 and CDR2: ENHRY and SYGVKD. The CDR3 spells CATQVFSNQPQHF. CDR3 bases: TGTGCCACCCAGGTGTTTAGCAATCAGCCCCAGCATTTT.

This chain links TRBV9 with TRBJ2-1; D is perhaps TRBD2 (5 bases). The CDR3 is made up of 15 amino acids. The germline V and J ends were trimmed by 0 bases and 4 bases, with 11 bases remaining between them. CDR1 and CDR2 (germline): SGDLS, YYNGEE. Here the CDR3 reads CASSVVSGLYNEQFF. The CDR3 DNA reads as TGTGCCAGCAGCGTAGTAAGCGGCCTTTACAATGAGCAGTTCTTC.

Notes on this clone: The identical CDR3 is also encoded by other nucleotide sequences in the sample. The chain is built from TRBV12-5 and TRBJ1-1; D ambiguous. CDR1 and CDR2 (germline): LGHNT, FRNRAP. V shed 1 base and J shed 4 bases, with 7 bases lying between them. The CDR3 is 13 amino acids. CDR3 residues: CASGLEDGTEAFF. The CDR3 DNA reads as TGTGCTAGTGGTTTGGAGGATGGCACTGAAGCTTTCTTT.

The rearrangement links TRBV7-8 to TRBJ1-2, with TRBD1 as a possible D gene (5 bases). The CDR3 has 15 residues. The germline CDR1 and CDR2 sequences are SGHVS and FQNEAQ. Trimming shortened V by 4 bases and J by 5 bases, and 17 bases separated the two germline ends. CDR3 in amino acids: CASSSPIDSPYGYTF. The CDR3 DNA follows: TGTGCCAGCAGCTCCCCGATAGACAGCCCGTATGGCTACACCTTC.

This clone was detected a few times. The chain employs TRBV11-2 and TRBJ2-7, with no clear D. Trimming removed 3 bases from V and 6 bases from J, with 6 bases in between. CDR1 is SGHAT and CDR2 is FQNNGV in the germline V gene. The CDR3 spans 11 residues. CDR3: CASSFGIEQYF. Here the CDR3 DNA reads TGTGCCAGCAGCTTTGGGATCGAGCAGTACTTC.

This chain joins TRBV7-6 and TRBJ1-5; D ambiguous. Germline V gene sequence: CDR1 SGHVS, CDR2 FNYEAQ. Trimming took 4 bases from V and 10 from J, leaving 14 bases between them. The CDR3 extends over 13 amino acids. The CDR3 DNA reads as TGTGCCAGCAGCTCCGGGTTTACGGGCCCCCAGCATTTT. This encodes CASSSGFTGPQHF.

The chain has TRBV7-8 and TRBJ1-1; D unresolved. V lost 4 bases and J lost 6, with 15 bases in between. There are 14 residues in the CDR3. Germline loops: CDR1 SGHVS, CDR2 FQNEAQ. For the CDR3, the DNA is TGTGCCAGCAGCTCCCGGCCCCAATGGGCTGAAGCTTTCTTT. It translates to CASSSRPQWAEAFF.

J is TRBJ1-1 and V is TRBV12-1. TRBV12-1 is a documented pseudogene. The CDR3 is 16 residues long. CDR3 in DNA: TGTGCCAGCAGCAGCTTTCGGGACTCCCGGAGCACTGAAGCTTTCTTT. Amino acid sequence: CASSSFRDSRSTEAFF.

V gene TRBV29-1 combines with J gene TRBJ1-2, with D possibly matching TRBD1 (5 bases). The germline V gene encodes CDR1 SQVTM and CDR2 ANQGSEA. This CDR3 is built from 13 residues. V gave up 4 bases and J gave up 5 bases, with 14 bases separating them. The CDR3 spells CSVGGGEGYGYTF. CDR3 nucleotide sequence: TGCAGCGTTGGGGGGGGAGAAGGTTATGGCTACACCTTC. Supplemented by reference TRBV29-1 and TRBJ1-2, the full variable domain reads SAVISQKPSRDICQRGTSLTIQCQVDSQVTMMFWYRQQPGQSLTLIATANQGSEATYESGFVIDKFPISRPNLTFSTLTVSNMSPEDSSIYLCSVGGGEGYGYTFGSGTRLTVV.

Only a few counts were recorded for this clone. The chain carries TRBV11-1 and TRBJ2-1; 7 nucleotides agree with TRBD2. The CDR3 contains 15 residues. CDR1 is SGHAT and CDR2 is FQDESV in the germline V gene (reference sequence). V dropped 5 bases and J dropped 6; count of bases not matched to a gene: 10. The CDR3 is CASSGGEPRGNEQFF. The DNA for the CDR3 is TGTGCCAGCAGCGGGGGGGAGCCGAGGGGCAATGAGCAGTTCTTC.

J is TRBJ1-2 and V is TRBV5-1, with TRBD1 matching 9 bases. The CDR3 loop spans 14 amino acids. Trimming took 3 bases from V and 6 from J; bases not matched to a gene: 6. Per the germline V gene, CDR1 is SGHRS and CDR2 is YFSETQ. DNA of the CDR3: TGCGCCAGCAGCTACTCAGGACAGGGGAATGGCTACACCTTC. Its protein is CASSYSGQGNGYTF.

The CDR3 is CASSSPPGVGEQYF. The CDR3 DNA reads as TGTGCCAGCAGCTCTCCTCCGGGGGTAGGCGAGCAGTACTTC. The chain carries TRBV13 and TRBJ2-7, with a weak D call TRBD2 (6 bases). The CDR3 length is 14 residues. V was clipped by 4 bases and J by 6 bases, with 16 bases between them. Germline V gene sequence: CDR1 PRHDT, CDR2 FYEKMQ (reference sequence).

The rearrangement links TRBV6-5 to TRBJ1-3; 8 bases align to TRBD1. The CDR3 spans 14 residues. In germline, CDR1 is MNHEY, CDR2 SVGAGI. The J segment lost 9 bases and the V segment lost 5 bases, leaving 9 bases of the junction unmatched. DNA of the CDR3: TGTGCCAGCAGTCCCCCCGGACAGGGAGGCACCATATATTTT. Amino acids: CASSPPGQGGTIYF.

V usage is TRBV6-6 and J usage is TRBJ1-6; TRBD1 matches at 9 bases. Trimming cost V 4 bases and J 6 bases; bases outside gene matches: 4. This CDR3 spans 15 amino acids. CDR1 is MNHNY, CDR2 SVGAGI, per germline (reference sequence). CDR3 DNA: TGTGCCAGCAGTTCCGCGACAGGGGGTAATTCACCCCTCCACTTT. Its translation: CASSSATGGNSPLHF.

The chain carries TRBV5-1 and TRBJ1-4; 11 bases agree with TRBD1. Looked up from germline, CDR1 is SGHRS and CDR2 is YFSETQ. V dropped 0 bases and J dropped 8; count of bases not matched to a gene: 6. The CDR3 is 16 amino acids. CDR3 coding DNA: TGCGCCAGCAGCTTGGCTGGGACAGGGGGAGGAGAAAAACTGTTTTTT. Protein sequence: CASSLAGTGGGEKLFF.

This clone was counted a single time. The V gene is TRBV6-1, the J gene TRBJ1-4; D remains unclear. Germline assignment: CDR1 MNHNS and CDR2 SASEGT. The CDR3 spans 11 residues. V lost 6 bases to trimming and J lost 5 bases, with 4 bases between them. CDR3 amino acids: CASSLNEKLFF. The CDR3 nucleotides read TGTGCCAGCAGCCTAAATGAAAAACTGTTTTTT.

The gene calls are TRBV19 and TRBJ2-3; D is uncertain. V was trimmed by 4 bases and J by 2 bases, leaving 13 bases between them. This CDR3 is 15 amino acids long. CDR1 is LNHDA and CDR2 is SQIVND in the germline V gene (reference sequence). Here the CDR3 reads CASSTGPYHTDTQYF. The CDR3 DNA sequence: TGTGCCAGTAGTACCGGGCCCTACCACACAGATACGCAGTATTTT.

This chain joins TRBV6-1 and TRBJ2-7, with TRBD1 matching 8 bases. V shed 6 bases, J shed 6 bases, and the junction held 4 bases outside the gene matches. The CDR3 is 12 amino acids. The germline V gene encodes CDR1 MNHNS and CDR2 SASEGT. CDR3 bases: TGTGCCAGCAGGGACAGGGAGCGCGAGCAGTACTTC. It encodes CASRDREREQYF.

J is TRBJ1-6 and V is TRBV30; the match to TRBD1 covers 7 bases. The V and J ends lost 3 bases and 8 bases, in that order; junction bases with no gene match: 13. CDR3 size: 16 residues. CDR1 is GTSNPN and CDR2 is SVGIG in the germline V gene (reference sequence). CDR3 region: CAWSSIQGPPDSPLHF. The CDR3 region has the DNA TGTGCCTGGAGCTCTATACAGGGGCCCCCTGATTCACCCCTCCACTTT.

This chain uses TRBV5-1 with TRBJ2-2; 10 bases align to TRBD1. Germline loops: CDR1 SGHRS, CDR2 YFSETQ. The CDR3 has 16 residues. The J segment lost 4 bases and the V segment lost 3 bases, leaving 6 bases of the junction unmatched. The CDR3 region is CASSSTGTGVTGELFF. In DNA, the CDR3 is TGCGCCAGCAGCTCAACCGGGACAGGGGTCACCGGGGAGCTGTTTTTT.

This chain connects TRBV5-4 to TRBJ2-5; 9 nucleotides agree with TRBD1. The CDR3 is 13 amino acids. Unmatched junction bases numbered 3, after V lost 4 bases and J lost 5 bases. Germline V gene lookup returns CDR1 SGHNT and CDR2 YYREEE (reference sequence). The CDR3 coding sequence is TGTGCCAGCAGCCAAGACAGGGGGGAGACCCAGTACTTC. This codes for CASSQDRGETQYF.

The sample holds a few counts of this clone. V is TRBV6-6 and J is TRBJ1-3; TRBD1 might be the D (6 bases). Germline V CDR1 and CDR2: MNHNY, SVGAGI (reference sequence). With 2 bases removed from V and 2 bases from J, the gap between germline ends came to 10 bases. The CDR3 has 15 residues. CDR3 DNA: TGTGCCAGCAGTTACACCACAGGGCCTGGAAACACCATATATTTT. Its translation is CASSYTTGPGNTIYF.

CDR3 sequence (DNA): TGTGCTAGTGGTTTGGGCGGACAGAATGGCTACACCTTC. It encodes CASGLGGQNGYTF. The chain joins TRBV12-5 to TRBJ1-2; possible D gene TRBD1, 6 bases. Trimming cost V 1 base and J 6 bases, with 9 bases left between them. This CDR3 has 13 amino acids. Germline V CDR1 and CDR2: LGHNT, FRNRAP. Complete variable domain (other parts from reference TRBV12-5 and TRBJ1-2): DARVTQTPRHKVTEMGQEVTMRCQPILGHNTVFWYRQTMMQGLELLAYFRNRAPLDDSGMPKDRFSAEMPDATLATLKIQPSEPRDSAVYFCASGLGGQNGYTFGSGTRLTVV.

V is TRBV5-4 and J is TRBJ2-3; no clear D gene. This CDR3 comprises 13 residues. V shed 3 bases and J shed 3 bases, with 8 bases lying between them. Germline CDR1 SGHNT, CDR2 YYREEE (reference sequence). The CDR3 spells CASSSTMTDTQYF. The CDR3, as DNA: TGTGCCAGCAGCTCAACAATGACAGATACGCAGTATTTT.

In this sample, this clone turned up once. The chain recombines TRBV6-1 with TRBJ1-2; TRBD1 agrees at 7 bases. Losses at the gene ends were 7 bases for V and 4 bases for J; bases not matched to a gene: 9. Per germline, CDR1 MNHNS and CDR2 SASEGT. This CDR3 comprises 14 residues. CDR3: CASNPTGSGYGYTF. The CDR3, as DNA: TGTGCCAGCAACCCGACAGGGAGCGGCTATGGCTACACCTTC.

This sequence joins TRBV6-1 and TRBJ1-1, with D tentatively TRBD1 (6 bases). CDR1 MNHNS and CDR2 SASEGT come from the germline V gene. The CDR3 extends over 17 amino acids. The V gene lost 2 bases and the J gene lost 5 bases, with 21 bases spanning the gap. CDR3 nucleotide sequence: TGTGCCAGCAGTGAAACGGGGGGGCTTAGGCGCTCAACTGAAGCTTTCTTT. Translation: CASSETGGLRRSTEAFF.